One sample yielded the 28 T cell receptor beta chains listed below, sequenced in a study of Graves' ophthalmopathy and Graves' hyperthyroidism. The sequenced template was RNA, covering the TCR beta CDR3 region. HTBI primers primed a first-round RT-PCR, and a second-round multiplex PCR followed. TCRdb fed the multiplex PCR reads into MiXCR, producing one record per CDR3 protein. The sample carries around 400,000 distinct CDR3 sequences, 20% to 25% recorded once. Sequencing was performed on peripheral blood. The receptors come from a woman between 18 and 29 years old with stable Graves' hyperthyroidism.

The rearrangement joins TRBV18 to TRBJ2-5; D is ambiguous. Germline assignment: CDR1 KGHSH and CDR2 LQKENI. V lost 4 bases, J lost 4 bases, and 16 bases lay in between. The CDR3 loop spans 15 amino acids. CDR3 sequence: CASSLSEPQGETQYF. In nucleotides, the CDR3 is TGTGCCAGCTCACTATCCGAACCGCAAGGAGAGACCCAGTACTTC.

The rearrangement joins TRBV12-3 or TRBV12-4 to TRBJ2-7, with D hard to call. V was shortened by 5 bases and J by 5 bases, with 7 bases between the two germline ends. The CDR3 runs to 11 residues. This chain's CDR3 is CASSGFDEQYF. The CDR3 DNA reads as TGTGCCAGCAGTGGCTTCGACGAGCAGTACTTC.

This clonotype was seen at least ten times. The gene calls are TRBV10-2 and TRBJ2-7; D not certain. The V and J ends lost 0 bases and 0 bases respectively, with 9 bases between them. Germline V gene lookup returns CDR1 WSHSY and CDR2 SAAADI. This CDR3 comprises 15 residues. This CDR3 is CASSESGLHSYEQYF. Written as DNA, the CDR3 is TGCGCCAGCAGTGAGTCTGGTCTCCACTCCTACGAGCAGTACTTC.

About this clonotype itself: Germline and junction disagree at one end, which may indicate a read error. This chain connects TRBV10-2 to TRBJ2-7; TRBD2 might be the D (5 bases). The CDR3 is 14 amino acids. Germline-derived CDR1 and CDR2 are WSHSY and SAAADI. The CDR3 sequence: CASSVTIGMYDQYF. In DNA, the CDR3 is TGCGCCAGCAGTGTGACTATCGGGATGTACGATCAGTACTTC.

This clonotype was counted at least ten times. The rearrangement links TRBV12-3 or TRBV12-4 to TRBJ1-5; 8 nucleotides line up with TRBD1. With V trimmed by 5 bases and J by 7 bases, 7 bases remained unmatched. The CDR3 sequence is 14 residues long. CDR3 bases: TGTGCCAGCAGTCTACAGGGGGGGTGGCAGCCCCAGCATTTT. It specifies CASSLQGGWQPQHF.

There are many counts of this clonotype. The gene calls are TRBV12-3 or TRBV12-4 and TRBJ1-1; D is ambiguous. CDR3 size: 16 residues. Trimming shortened V by 7 bases and J by 2 bases, and 20 bases separated the two germline ends. This CDR3 reads CASTPALGKGNTEAFF. In DNA form, the CDR3 reads TGTGCCAGCACCCCTGCTTTAGGGAAGGGTAACACTGAAGCTTTCTTT.

The sample holds many counts of this clonotype. The V and J genes are TRBV24-1 and TRBJ2-7, with TRBD1 as a possible D gene (5 bases). Germline CDR1 and CDR2: KGHDR and SFDVKD. This CDR3 spans 15 amino acids. The V end lost 4 bases, the J end lost 2 bases, and 14 bases lay between the germline ends. DNA of the CDR3: TGTGCCACCAGTGACCCCCACAGGAACCCCTACGAGCAGTACTTC. It translates to CATSDPHRNPYEQYF.

This clonotype was counted many times. The genes are TRBV7-3 and TRBJ2-5; 9 bases match TRBD1. V was pared by 4 bases and J by 4 bases, with 4 bases of the junction left unmatched. Germline-derived CDR1 and CDR2 are SGHTA and FQGTGA. This CDR3 is built from 14 residues. CDR3 DNA sequence: TGTGCCAGCAGCTCTGACAGGGGGGCAGAGACCCAGTACTTC. This translates into CASSSDRGAETQYF.

This clonotype was picked up many times. The J gene is TRBJ1-1, the V gene TRBV6-5; unclear D gene. V dropped 2 bases and J dropped 1 base, with 8 bases sitting between them. The CDR3 is made up of 14 amino acids. CDR1 and CDR2 (germline): MNHEY, SVGAGI. The CDR3 spells CASSYAAGNTEAFF. In nucleotides, the CDR3 is TGTGCCAGCAGTTACGCGGCGGGGAACACTGAAGCTTTCTTT.

This clonotype has ten or more counts. V and J are TRBV30 and TRBJ1-2, with D tentatively TRBD1 (5 bases). V was pared by 0 bases and J by 4 bases, with 12 bases between. There are 14 residues in the CDR3. CDR1 and CDR2 (germline): GTSNPN, SVGIG (reference sequence). The CDR3: CAWSVTRAGYGYTF. The CDR3 nucleotides are TGTGCCTGGAGTGTAACCAGGGCGGGCTATGGCTACACCTTC.

This clonotype has a count of ten or more. This chain links TRBV2 with TRBJ2-7; a weak D match, TRBD2 (5 bases). Germline V gene lookup returns CDR1 SNHLY and CDR2 FYNNEI. The CDR3 totals 13 residues. Trimming took 0 bases from V and 6 from J, leaving 9 bases between them. The CDR3 reads CASSEAGVGEQYF. The CDR3 DNA is TGTGCCAGCAGTGAAGCGGGAGTGGGCGAGCAGTACTTC.

The genes are TRBV20-1 and TRBJ1-2; no firm D call. The V end lost 1 base, the J end lost 4 bases, and 13 bases lay between the germline ends. CDR3 length equals 14 residues. The germline gives CDR1 DFQATT, CDR2 SNEGSKA (reference sequence). CDR3 in DNA: TGCAGTGCTAGAGCCCCACGGGTTGTCTATGGCTACACCTTC. This sequence encodes CSARAPRVVYGYTF.

This clonotype was counted only a few times. J is TRBJ2-5 and V is TRBV30, with D possibly being TRBD2 (6 bases). This CDR3 comprises 13 residues. V lost 3 bases and J 4 bases, leaving 12 bases between the germline ends. Per the germline V gene, CDR1 is GTSNPN and CDR2 is SVGIG (reference sequence). CDR3 DNA: TGTGCCTGGAGATTAGTGGGGGGAGAGACCCAGTACTTC. Its translation is CAWRLVGGETQYF. Together with reference TRBV30 and TRBJ2-5, the CDR3 gives the full variable domain: SQTIHQWPATLVQPVGSPLSLECTVEGTSNPNLYWYRQAAGRGLQLLFYSVGIGQISSEVPQNLSASRPQDRQFILSSKKLLLSDSGFYLCAWRLVGGETQYFGPGTRLLVL.

The sample holds a few counts of this clonotype. V and J are TRBV28 and TRBJ1-3, with D unresolved. V lost 5 bases, J lost 4 bases, and 18 bases lay in between. This CDR3 contains 16 residues. Germline V lookup: CDR1 MDHEN, CDR2 SYDVKM. The CDR3 DNA follows: TGTGCCAGCAGTCCCCCGGGCCGGGGTGTGGGAAACACCATATATTTT. This translates into CASSPPGRGVGNTIYF.

This clonotype was observed many times. Germline and junction disagree at one end, which may indicate a read error. This rearrangement joins TRBV12-3 or TRBV12-4 to TRBJ1-2; D remains unclear. This CDR3 spans 14 amino acids. The CDR3 region has the DNA TGTGCCGGCAGTTCAGGACGGGCAAAGGATGGCTACACCTTC. This encodes CAGSSGRAKDGYTF.

This clonotype was counted at least ten times. The gene calls are TRBV15 and TRBJ2-2; the D is unclear. The CDR3 is 12 amino acids. Germline assignment: CDR1 LNHNV and CDR2 YYDKDF (reference sequence). V was shortened by 4 bases and J by 6 bases, with 6 bases between the two germline ends. CDR3 sequence reads: CATSIGAGELFF. The DNA of the CDR3 is TGTGCCACCAGCATAGGTGCCGGGGAGCTGTTTTTT.

There are many counts of this clonotype. The gene calls are TRBV28 and TRBJ1-6, with D hard to call. The CDR3 totals 15 residues. Between the trimmed V and J ends, which lost 7 bases and 7 bases, there was a span of 17 bases. From germline, CDR1 is MDHEN and CDR2 SYDVKM. The CDR3: CASNLWYPSNSPLHF. Written as DNA, the CDR3 is TGTGCCAGCAACTTGTGGTATCCTAGCAATTCACCCCTCCACTTT.

Regarding this clonotype: A read error may explain this, as a much larger clone is one base away. This rearrangement joins TRBV7-8 to TRBJ2-7, with D tentatively TRBD1 (6 bases). The V end was cut by 3 bases, the J end by 3 bases, with 15 bases between. The CDR3 totals 15 residues. Per the germline V gene, CDR1 is SGHVS and CDR2 is FQNEAQ. DNA of the CDR3: TGTGCCAGCAGCTTCGCACAGGGCAGAGTCTACGAGCAGTACTTC. It encodes CASSFAQGRVYEQYF.

This clonotype was seen at least ten times. The rearrangement links TRBV11-2 to TRBJ2-2; TRBD1 might be the D (8 bases). The CDR3 covers 16 residues. The ends were cut back, 5 bases at V and 6 bases at J, with 19 bases in the middle. In germline, CDR1 is SGHAT, CDR2 FQNNGV. CDR3 DNA sequence: TGTGCCAGCAGCATACGGAGACAGGGGAGGGCCGGGGAGCTGTTTTTT. Translation gives CASSIRRQGRAGELFF.

The table lists this clonotype with many counts. The J gene is TRBJ2-5, the V gene TRBV24-1; possibly TRBD2 for D (6 bases). The CDR3 contains 13 residues. Germline lookup yields CDR1 KGHDR and CDR2 SFDVKD. V dropped 4 bases and J dropped 10 bases, with 15 bases sitting between them. The CDR3 region is CATSDTGLLGQYF. DNA for the CDR3: TGTGCCACCAGTGACACGGGACTCCTTGGCCAGTACTTC.

This clonotype was seen many times. The rearrangement links TRBV15 to TRBJ2-5; D remains ambiguous. The CDR3 is 12 residues long. The germline CDR1 and CDR2 sequences are LNHNV and YYDKDF (reference sequence). Trimming took off 3 bases at V and 5 bases at J, with 7 bases between the two ends. As DNA, the CDR3 is TGTGCCACCAGCAGGCTCCAGGAGACCCAGTACTTC. As protein: CATSRLQETQYF.

This clonotype occurred many times. The rearrangement uses TRBV27 and TRBJ1-2, with D perhaps matching TRBD1 (5 bases). V dropped 3 bases and J dropped 6 bases, with 20 bases sitting between them. CDR3 size: 16 residues. Germline CDR1 reads MNHEY; CDR2 reads SMNVEV (reference sequence). Here the CDR3 DNA reads TGTGCCAGCAGTTTTACAACCAACAGGTACCTTGATGGCTACACCTTC. Protein: CASSFTTNRYLDGYTF.

This clonotype was detected many times. This chain connects TRBV12-3 or TRBV12-4 to TRBJ2-1; D is perhaps TRBD2 (6 bases). This CDR3 spans 16 amino acids. The ends were cut back, 8 bases at V and 4 bases at J, with 21 bases in the middle. CDR3 bases: TGTGCCAGCCTATCCTGGGGACTCCGGAAGTACAATGAGCAGTTCTTC. This encodes CASLSWGLRKYNEQFF.

This clonotype occurred a few times. V and J are TRBV4-2 and TRBJ2-5; no clear D. The germline gives CDR1 LGHNA, CDR2 YNFKEQ. Trimming cost V 3 bases and J 8 bases, with 19 bases left between them. This CDR3 region has 15 residues. The CDR3: CASSHQPPAIETQYF. As DNA, the CDR3 is TGTGCCAGCAGCCACCAACCCCCTGCAATTGAAACCCAGTACTTC.

The chain is built from TRBV28 and TRBJ1-2; D remains unclear. CDR1 and CDR2 (germline): MDHEN, SYDVKM. Trimming took 2 bases from V and 5 from J, leaving 12 bases between them. The CDR3 contains 14 residues. The CDR3 bases are TGTGCCAGCAGTTTACCGACTCGGCAATATGGCTACACCTTC. Translated, it gives CASSLPTRQYGYTF.

The chain is built from TRBV10-3 and TRBJ1-1; a possible D gene is TRBD1 (5 bases). Looked up from germline, CDR1 is ENHRY and CDR2 is SYGVKD. The V and J ends lost 6 bases and 0 bases respectively, with 20 bases between them. The CDR3 covers 17 residues. The CDR3, as DNA: TGTGCCATCAGCACAGGACTTGCAGGGCAGATGAACACTGAAGCTTTCTTT. Translated: CAISTGLAGQMNTEAFF.

The table lists this clonotype with many counts. The genes are TRBV18 and TRBJ1-2; D gene uncertain. V dropped 2 bases and J dropped 0 bases, with 10 bases sitting between them. The germline gives CDR1 KGHSH, CDR2 LQKENI. This CDR3 has 15 residues. CDR3 sequence: CASSPYGPTNYGYTF. In DNA, the CDR3 is TGTGCCAGCTCACCATATGGTCCGACTAACTATGGCTACACCTTC.

This clonotype was observed at least ten times. This rearrangement joins TRBV29-1 to TRBJ1-1, with a tentative D call TRBD1 (6 bases). Germline-derived CDR1 and CDR2 are SQVTM and ANQGSEA. Trimming left V 3 bases short and J 4 bases short, with 15 bases between. This CDR3 contains 14 residues. The CDR3 reads CSVDPGGVGTEAFF. CDR3 DNA: TGCAGCGTTGACCCTGGGGGCGTTGGCACTGAAGCTTTCTTT.